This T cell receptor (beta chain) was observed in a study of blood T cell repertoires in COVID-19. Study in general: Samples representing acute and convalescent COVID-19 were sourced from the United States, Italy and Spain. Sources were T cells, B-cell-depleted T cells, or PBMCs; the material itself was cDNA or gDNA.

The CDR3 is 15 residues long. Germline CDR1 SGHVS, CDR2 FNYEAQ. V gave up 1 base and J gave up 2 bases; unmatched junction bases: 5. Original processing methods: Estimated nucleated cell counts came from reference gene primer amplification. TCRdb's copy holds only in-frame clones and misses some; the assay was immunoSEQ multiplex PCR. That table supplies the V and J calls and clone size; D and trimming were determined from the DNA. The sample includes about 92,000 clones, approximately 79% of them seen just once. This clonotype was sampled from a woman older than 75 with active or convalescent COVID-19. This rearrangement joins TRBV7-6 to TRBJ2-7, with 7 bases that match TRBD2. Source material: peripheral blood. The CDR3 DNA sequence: TGTGCCAGCAGCTTAGGCGGGGGACTTACCTACGAGCAGTACTTC. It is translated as CASSLGGGLTYEQYF. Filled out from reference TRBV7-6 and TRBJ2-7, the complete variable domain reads GAGVSQSPRYKVTKRGQDVALRCDPISGHVSLYWYRQALGQGPEFLTYFNYEAQQDKSGLPNDRFSAERPEGSISTLTIQRTEQRDSAMYRCASSLGGGLTYEQYFGPGTRLTVT.